This TCR beta chain was observed in a study of cytomegalovirus exposure and HLA in healthy donors. Study results and limitations: Reports state that TCR beta sequences accurately predicted most subjects' HLA-A and HLA-B alleles.

A note on this clone: Antigen unknown.

Amplification used 60 Vbeta primers and 13 Jbeta primers. TCRdb keeps only in-frame clones here, not all; method: immunoSEQ multiplex PCR. The table has 130,000 or so clones, roughly 86% seen once. The CDR3 extends over 15 amino acids. V shed 5 bases, J shed 3 bases, and the junction held 8 bases outside the gene matches. Germline V gene lookup returns CDR1 MDHEN and CDR2 SYDVKM. This TCR was recovered from a young man in good health and CMV-seropositive. V usage is TRBV28 and J usage is TRBJ2-7; 9 bases fit TRBD1. The specimen sequenced was PBMCs. CDR3 residues: CASSPGTGFFYEQYF. The DNA for the CDR3 is TGTGCCAGCAGTCCAGGGACAGGGTTTTTCTACGAGCAGTACTTC.